What follows are 6 T cell receptor beta chains derived from one specimen sequenced in a study of blood T cell repertoires in COVID-19. The assay was immunoSEQ multiplex PCR, and TCRdb's table has in-frame clones only and misses some. The sample contains around 150,000 clones, around 80% of which appear only once. Sample: peripheral blood. These receptors were obtained from a man aged 55 to 70 who had recovered from COVID-19.

This clone was counted ten times or more. This CDR3 reads CASSYSGLADTQYF. CDR3 nucleotides: TGTGCCAGCAGTTATTCTGGACTAGCAGATACGCAGTATTTT. This sequence joins TRBV6-6 and TRBJ2-3; 7 bases map to TRBD2. Germline assignment: CDR1 MNHNY and CDR2 SVGAGI (reference sequence). The CDR3 runs to 14 residues. V lost 3 bases to trimming and J lost 4 bases; unmatched junction nucleotides: 4.

The chain carries TRBV10-3 and TRBJ1-4, with TRBD1 matching over 7 bases. The V and J ends lost 4 bases and 8 bases, in that order; junction bases with no gene match: 10. Germline lookup yields CDR1 ENHRY and CDR2 SYGVKD. The CDR3 runs to 15 residues. DNA for the CDR3: TGTGCCATCAGTGCAGGAGGGGGCGCGGGCGAAAAACTGTTTTTT. This gives the protein CAISAGGGAGEKLFF.

This clone occurred a few times. The chain joins TRBV13 to TRBJ2-3, with a possible D match to TRBD2 (6 bases). This CDR3 is 16 amino acids long. Germline lookup yields CDR1 PRHDT and CDR2 FYEKMQ (reference sequence). Trimming removed 3 bases from V and 0 bases from J, with 13 bases in between. As DNA, the CDR3 is TGTGCCAGCAGCTTTCCCGGGACTGAGAGCACAGATACGCAGTATTTT. This codes for CASSFPGTESTDTQYF.

The chain couples TRBV18 to TRBJ1-1; TRBD1 is a possible D gene (6 bases). The ends were cut back, 3 bases at V and 3 bases at J, with 17 bases in the middle. The V gene's germline CDR1 is KGHSH and CDR2 LQKENI. CDR3 size: 16 residues. The DNA for the CDR3 is TGTGCCAGCTCACCTCTCCGCGGGGGCCCCTACACTGAAGCTTTCTTT. This codes for CASSPLRGGPYTEAFF.

CDR3 loop: CASSLTGTSWDEQFF. CDR3 DNA sequence: TGTGCCAGCAGTTTAACCGGGACTAGCTGGGATGAGCAGTTCTTC. The V and J genes are TRBV28 and TRBJ2-1, with 9 nucleotides matching TRBD2. Germline assignment: CDR1 MDHEN and CDR2 SYDVKM. J gave up 8 bases and V 2 bases, and 7 bases lay outside the gene matches. This CDR3 spans 15 amino acids.

The V and J genes are TRBV5-1 and TRBJ2-7; TRBD2 aligns across 8 bases. This CDR3 is 16 amino acids long. The junction had 10 bases not matched to a gene; V was cut back by 0 bases and J by 5 bases. Germline CDR1 reads SGHRS; CDR2 reads YFSETQ. The CDR3 DNA is TGCGCCAGCAGCTTGGATGGGACTCCGGGAGGGAACGAGCAGTACTTC. Translation gives CASSLDGTPGGNEQYF.